This T cell receptor beta chain was found in a study of blood T cell repertoires in COVID-19. Study summary: T cells, B-cell-depleted T cells, or PBMCs supplied cDNA or gDNA.

From germline, CDR1 is LGHNA and CDR2 YSLEER. The CDR3 consists of 17 residues. The trim removed 0 bases at V and 1 base at J, leaving 8 bases unmatched. In Seattle, patients joined the study during active infection and were tracked longitudinally. Libraries were prepared by immunoSEQ multiplex PCR; TCRdb keeps only in-frame clonotypes and omits some of them. The sample yields about 160,000 clones, 92% seen once. The chain uses TRBV4-3 and TRBJ1-1; 7 nucleotides match TRBD1. This clonotype was obtained from a man aged 25 to 45 with COVID-19, enrolled during active disease. The sequenced material came from peripheral blood. The CDR3 loop is CASSQDVRGGANTEAFF. In DNA form, the CDR3 reads TGCGCCAGCAGCCAAGATGTCCGAGGGGGCGCGAACACTGAAGCTTTCTTT.